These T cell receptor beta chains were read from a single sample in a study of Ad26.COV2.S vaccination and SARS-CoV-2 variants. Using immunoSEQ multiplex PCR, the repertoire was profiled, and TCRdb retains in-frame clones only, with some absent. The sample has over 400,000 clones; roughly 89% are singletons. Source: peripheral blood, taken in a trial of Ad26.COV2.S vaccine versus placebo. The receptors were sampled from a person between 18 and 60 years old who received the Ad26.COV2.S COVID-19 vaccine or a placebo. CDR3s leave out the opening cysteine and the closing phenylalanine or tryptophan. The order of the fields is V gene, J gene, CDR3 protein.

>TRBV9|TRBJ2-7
ASSQSPGQAYEQY
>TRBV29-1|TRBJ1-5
SVEAGGNQPQH
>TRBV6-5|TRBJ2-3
ASWDTGGGTDTQY
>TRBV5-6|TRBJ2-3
ASSLDLAGGTDTQY
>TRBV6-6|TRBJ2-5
ASRPTTGSETQY
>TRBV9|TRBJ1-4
ASSPPGGPVGKLF
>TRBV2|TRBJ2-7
ASVGGSAYEQY
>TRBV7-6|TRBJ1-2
ASSLGWNYGYT
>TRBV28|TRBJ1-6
ASIHLGTRDSPLH
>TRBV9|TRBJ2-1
ASSVTGVTYNEQF
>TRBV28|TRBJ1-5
ASSLFAPTEGNQPQH
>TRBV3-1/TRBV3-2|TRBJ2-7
ASSHTGTGYEQY
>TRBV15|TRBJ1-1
ATSRINRGQTEAF
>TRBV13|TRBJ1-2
ASSGPGRTAGYT
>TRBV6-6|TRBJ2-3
ASSYAGHTPTDTQY
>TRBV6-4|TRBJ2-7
ASSDEGLPYEQY
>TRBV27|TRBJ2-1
ASASGRAREQF
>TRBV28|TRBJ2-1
ASRIRGTSGAHEQF
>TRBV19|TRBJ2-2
ASRRRAYTGELF
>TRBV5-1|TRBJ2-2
ASSLGITENTGELF
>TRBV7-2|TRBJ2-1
ASSLVGTSGYNEQF
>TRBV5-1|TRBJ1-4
ASSLAGPTINEKLF
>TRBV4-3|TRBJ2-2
ASSPYLSGPGELF
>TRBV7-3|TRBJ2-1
ASSLTQGSSYNEQF
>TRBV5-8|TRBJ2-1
ASSLVVVSSYNEQF
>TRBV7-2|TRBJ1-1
ASSLMTGNTEAF
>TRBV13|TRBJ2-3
ASSLVRADTQY
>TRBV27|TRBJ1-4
ASSSSGGFEKLF
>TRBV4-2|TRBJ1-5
ASSQDLGQPNQPQH
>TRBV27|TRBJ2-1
ASSFAGRSYNEQF